This T cell receptor beta chain emerged from a study of siplizumab effects on memory and regulatory T cells. The germline gives CDR1 LGHNA, CDR2 YSLEER. This CDR3 spans 15 amino acids. Trimming stripped 1 base from V and 4 bases from J, with 8 bases between. Method: immunoSEQ multiplex PCR; TCRdb's copy keeps in-frame clones and lacks some. This sample has some 120,000 clones; roughly 93% occur once, and the top ten carry approximately 0.17%. Source material: non-Treg CD4+ T cells sorted from blood. The source of this sequence is a human donor in good health. The chain has TRBV4-3 and TRBJ1-6; D remains unclear. Here the CDR3 DNA reads TGCGCCAGCAGCCAAGTGATCCAATATAATTCACCCCTCCACTTT. Amino acid sequence: CASSQVIQYNSPLHF.